Below are 11 T cell receptor beta chains sequenced from a single sample in a study of molecular identifiers for immune sequencing clone quantification. TCRdb ran MiXCR on the PCR reads and lists one entry per CDR3 protein. Among fewer than 70,000 distinct CDR3 sequences listed, roughly 18% were seen once. Sample: naive CD8+ T cells from blood, with Jurkat cell RNA spiked in. Subset here: FACS-sorted CD8+CD4-CCR7+CD45RA+ naive T cells. These receptor sequences come from a human donor in good health. Some libraries in this study had Jurkat cell RNA spiked in.

The chain couples TRBV11-1 to TRBJ1-1, with D hard to call. The CDR3 runs 14 residues. The V end lost 3 bases, the J end lost 0 bases, and 8 bases lay between the germline ends. Looked up from germline, CDR1 is SGHAT and CDR2 is FQDESV (reference sequence). The chain's CDR3 is CASSFVEMNTEAFF. CDR3 in DNA: TGTGCCAGCAGCTTTGTGGAGATGAACACTGAAGCTTTCTTT.

This clonotype came up many times. The rearrangement joins TRBV6-5 to TRBJ2-3; TRBD1 aligns across 10 bases. The V gene end was trimmed by 1 base and the J gene end by 5 bases; junction bases not matched to a gene: 9. Germline CDR1 reads MNHEY; CDR2 reads SVGAGI. This CDR3 is 17 amino acids long. The DNA for the CDR3 is TGTGCCAGCAGTTACTTCCCCCCCGGACAGGGGGGAGATACGCAGTATTTT. It is translated as CASSYFPPGQGGDTQYF.

Worth noting for this clonotype: A much larger clone sits a single nucleotide away, making a read error possible. The rearrangement joins TRBV6-1 to TRBJ2-7, with D possibly matching TRBD1 (5 bases). This CDR3 has 14 residues. The ends were cut back, 2 bases at V and 5 bases at J, with 13 bases in the middle. Germline CDR1 reads MNHNS; CDR2 reads SASEGT. CDR3 in DNA: TGTGCCAGCAGTGAATTGCAGGGCGCTCACGAGCAGTACTTC. Translating gives CASSELQGAHEQYF.

The table lists this clonotype with many counts. The chain is built from TRBV11-2 and TRBJ2-1; possibly TRBD2 for D (5 bases). Trimming cost V 8 bases and J 0 bases, with 14 bases left between them. The germline V gene has CDR1 SGHAT and CDR2 FQNNGV. The CDR3 spans 15 residues. CDR3 amino acids: CASREGILSYNEQFF. The DNA of the CDR3 is TGTGCCAGCCGTGAGGGAATACTCTCCTACAATGAGCAGTTCTTC. The complete variable domain, with remaining parts taken from reference TRBV11-2 and TRBJ2-1, reads EAGVAQSPRYKIIEKRQSVAFWCNPISGHATLYWYQQILGQGPKLLIQFQNNGVVDDSQLPKDRFSAERLKGVDSTLKIQPAKLEDSAVYLCASREGILSYNEQFFGPGTRLTVL.

This clonotype was recorded at least ten times. The genes are TRBV2 and TRBJ2-5; 8 nucleotides line up with TRBD2. The CDR3 totals 15 residues. Trimming removed 2 bases from V and 5 bases from J; junction bases left unmatched: 7. Germline V gives CDR1 SNHLY, CDR2 FYNNEI. The CDR3 sequence: CASSELAGSRETQYF. The CDR3 DNA reads as TGTGCCAGCAGTGAACTAGCGGGCTCCCGCGAGACCCAGTACTTC.

This clonotype was recorded many times. This chain joins TRBV29-1 and TRBJ2-3, with 10 bases lining up with TRBD2. The CDR3 spans 18 residues. Germline CDR1 is SQVTM and CDR2 is ANQGSEA. Trimming removed 6 bases from V and 1 base from J; junction bases left unmatched: 16. Written as DNA, the CDR3 is TGCAGCGTCGAAAATAGCGGGAGGACTCTTTGGGGCACAGATACGCAGTATTTT. Translation: CSVENSGRTLWGTDTQYF.

Turning to this clonotype: The final CDR3 position lacks the conserved phenylalanine or tryptophan, pointing to a likely read error. The chain recombines TRBV5-1 with TRBJ2-1; 15 bases map to TRBD2. Germline loops: CDR1 SGHRS, CDR2 YFSETQ. CDR3 length: 19 residues. J gave up 0 bases and V 4 bases, and 8 bases lay outside the gene matches. This CDR3 is CASSPGLAGGKSSYNEQFL. The CDR3 coding sequence is TGCGCCAGCAGCCCCGGACTAGCGGGAGGGAAGAGCTCCTACAATGAGCAGTTCCTC.

This clonotype was seen a few times. V gene TRBV7-9 combines with J gene TRBJ2-5, with D possibly TRBD1 on 6 matching bases. CDR3 length: 14 residues. Germline assignment: CDR1 SEHNR and CDR2 FQNEAQ (reference sequence). With 3 bases removed from V and 1 base from J, the gap between germline ends came to 9 bases. The CDR3 spells CASSLLGGQETQYF. CDR3 coding DNA: TGTGCCAGCAGCTTGCTAGGGGGCCAAGAGACCCAGTACTTC. The variable domain in full, with the rest retrieved from reference TRBV7-9 and TRBJ2-5, is DTGVSQNPRHKITKRGQNVTFRCDPISEHNRLYWYRQTLGQGPEFLTYFQNEAQLEKSRLLSDRFSAERPKGSFSTLEIQRTEQGDSAMYLCASSLLGGQETQYFGPGTRLLVL.

A note on this clonotype: This may be a read error: a much more frequent sequence differs by one nucleotide. V gene TRBV15 combines with J gene TRBJ1-5; a weak D match, TRBD1 (5 bases). The CDR3 spans 17 residues. The germline gives CDR1 LNHNV, CDR2 YYDKDF (reference sequence). Here the CDR3 reads CATSRDKAGWRNLPQHF. The CDR3 DNA reads as TGTGCCACCAGCAGAGATAAGGCAGGGTGGAGAAATCTGCCCCAGCATTTT.

As to this clonotype: A much larger clone lies a single base off, so this may be a read error. V gene TRBV5-3 combines with J gene TRBJ2-7; D gene ambiguous. TRBV5-3 is labeled an ORF, and its function is uncertain. The germline V and J ends were trimmed by 10 bases and 2 bases, with 10 bases remaining between them. The CDR3 extends over 11 amino acids. CDR3 nucleotide sequence: TGTGCCGGCAGCCCGCCCTACGAGCAGTACTTC. This encodes CAGSPPYEQYF.

Ten or more counts support this clonotype. V gene TRBV7-6 combines with J gene TRBJ2-5; a possible D gene is TRBD2 (5 bases). The CDR3 is 14 amino acids. The V and J ends lost 5 bases and 6 bases respectively, with 16 bases between them. CDR1 SGHVS and CDR2 FNYEAQ come from the germline V gene. The CDR3 sequence is CASSLSSEAQTQYF. For the CDR3, the DNA is TGTGCCAGCAGCCTTAGCTCGGAGGCCCAGACCCAGTACTTC. Combining the CDR3 with reference TRBV7-6 and TRBJ2-5 gives the whole variable domain GAGVSQSPRYKVTKRGQDVALRCDPISGHVSLYWYRQALGQGPEFLTYFNYEAQQDKSGLPNDRFSAERPEGSISTLTIQRTEQRDSAMYRCASSLSSEAQTQYFGPGTRLLVL.